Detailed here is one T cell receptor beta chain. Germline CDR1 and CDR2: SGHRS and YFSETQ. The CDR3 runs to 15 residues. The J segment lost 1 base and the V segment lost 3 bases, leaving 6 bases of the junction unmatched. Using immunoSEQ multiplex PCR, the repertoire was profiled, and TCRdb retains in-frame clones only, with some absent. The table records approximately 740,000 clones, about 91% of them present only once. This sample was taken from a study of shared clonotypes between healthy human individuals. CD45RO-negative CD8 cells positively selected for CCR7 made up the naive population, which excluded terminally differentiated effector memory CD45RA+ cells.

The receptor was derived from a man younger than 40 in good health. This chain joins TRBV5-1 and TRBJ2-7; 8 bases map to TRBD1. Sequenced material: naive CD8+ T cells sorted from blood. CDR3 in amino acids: CASSYGTGHSYEQYF. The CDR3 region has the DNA TGCGCCAGCAGCTACGGGACAGGCCATTCCTACGAGCAGTACTTC.